Below, 22 T cell receptor beta chains from the same sample are listed, as sequenced in a study of blood T cell repertoires in COVID-19. Sequencing used immunoSEQ multiplex PCR; TCRdb keeps in-frame clones, though not all of them. The data show roughly 62,000 clones, with approximately 84% seen just once and around 10% held by the top ten. Specimen: peripheral blood. The receptors shown here come from an elderly man with COVID-19, enrolled during active disease.

J is TRBJ1-4 and V is TRBV6-5; D is unclear. V lost 0 bases, J lost 8 bases, and 7 bases lay in between. The CDR3 sequence is 13 residues long. Germline V gene sequence: CDR1 MNHEY, CDR2 SVGAGI. CDR3 in DNA: TGTGCCAGCAGTTACTCTGGGGAGGAAAAACTGTTTTTT. This translates into CASSYSGEEKLFF.

The chain uses TRBV7-3 and TRBJ1-2; tentative D call: TRBD1 (5 bases). Germline V gene lookup returns CDR1 SGHTA and CDR2 FQGTGA. The CDR3 extends over 15 amino acids. Trimming took 2 bases from V and 3 from J, leaving 13 bases between them. CDR3 coding DNA: TGTGCCAGCAGCTTATCAAGCAGGGAAGACTATGGCTACACCTTC. This codes for CASSLSSREDYGYTF.

This clone showed up just a few times. The chain couples TRBV4-1 to TRBJ1-3; D uncertain. Trimming removed 2 bases from V and 0 bases from J, with 17 bases in between. This CDR3 region has 18 residues. Germline values: CDR1 MGHRA, CDR2 YSYEKL. The CDR3 loop is CASSQQFGQARSGNTIYF. The DNA for the CDR3 is TGCGCCAGCAGCCAACAGTTTGGGCAGGCCCGCTCTGGAAACACCATATATTTT.

This clone was detected only once. The same CDR3 can be traced to other DNA sequences in this sample. The CDR3 sequence is CASSRNTEAFF. The CDR3, as DNA: TGTGCCAGTAGCCGGAACACTGAAGCTTTCTTT. J is TRBJ1-1 and V is TRBV19; the D is unclear. CDR1 LNHDA and CDR2 SQIVND come from the germline V gene (reference sequence). V dropped 6 bases and J dropped 1 base, with 3 bases sitting between them. This CDR3 is built from 11 residues.

This clone showed up just once. The gene calls are TRBV30 and TRBJ1-1, with D possibly matching TRBD1 (5 bases). The CDR3 is 16 residues long. V shed 0 bases and J shed 5 bases, with 19 bases lying between them. Germline CDR1 reads GTSNPN; CDR2 reads SVGIG (reference sequence). CDR3 in amino acids: CAWSVLRGVAETEAFF. The CDR3 DNA sequence: TGTGCCTGGAGTGTACTCCGGGGGGTGGCGGAGACTGAAGCTTTCTTT.

J is TRBJ2-7 and V is TRBV27; 7 nucleotides line up with TRBD2. Trimming took 5 bases from V and 4 from J; bases not matched to a gene: 20. The CDR3 consists of 18 residues. The germline V gene encodes CDR1 MNHEY and CDR2 SMNVEV (reference sequence). The CDR3 nucleotides are TGTGCCAGCAGTCCCACCCCCCCCGGGACTACCGCGGCGTACGAGCAGTACTTC. Translation gives CASSPTPPGTTAAYEQYF.

The chain joins TRBV5-4 to TRBJ1-2, with D possibly TRBD1 on 5 matching bases. V lost 3 bases and J lost 0, with 21 bases in between. The CDR3 is made up of 18 amino acids. The germline CDR1 and CDR2 sequences are SGHNT and YYREEE (reference sequence). CDR3 amino acids: CASSSDAGLGLANYGYTF. DNA of the CDR3: TGTGCCAGCAGCTCAGACGCAGGGTTGGGTCTAGCTAACTATGGCTACACCTTC.

The rearrangement links TRBV5-1 to TRBJ2-1, with 10 bases fitting TRBD2. The CDR3 runs to 14 residues. The V segment lost 2 bases and the J segment 8 bases; nucleotides outside the gene matches: 4. The V gene's germline CDR1 is SGHRS and CDR2 YFSETQ. CDR3 DNA sequence: TGCGCCAGCAGCTTATCTAGCGGGAGATATGAGCAGTTCTTC. This gives the protein CASSLSSGRYEQFF.

This clone showed up just a few times. The chain has TRBV7-7 and TRBJ2-3; no definite D call. Germline CDR1 is SSHAT and CDR2 is FNYEAQ (reference sequence). CDR3 length: 16 residues. Deletions cut 5 bases from V and 1 base from J, with 16 bases between. This chain's CDR3 is CASSLSPTLGTDTQYF. DNA of the CDR3: TGTGCCAGCAGCCTATCACCCACGTTAGGCACAGATACGCAGTATTTT.

The chain couples TRBV10-3 to TRBJ2-7; D might be TRBD1 (6 bases). Germline CDR1 ENHRY, CDR2 SYGVKD. The CDR3 totals 16 residues. Trimming took off 0 bases at V and 2 bases at J, with 14 bases between the two ends. In DNA form, the CDR3 reads TGTGCCATCAGTGAGTCGTATAGGGGGATCACCTACGAGCAGTACGTC. Protein: CAISESYRGITYEQYV.

V gene TRBV7-9 combines with J gene TRBJ2-5, with D possibly being TRBD1 (7 bases). The germline CDR1 and CDR2 sequences are SEHNR and FQNEAQ (reference sequence). The CDR3 covers 16 residues. V was shortened by 5 bases and J by 5 bases, with 21 bases between the two germline ends. CDR3 sequence (DNA): TGTGCCAGCAGCCCGCTGGGGCAGGGGGGACGGGAGACCCAGTACTTC. The encoded protein is CASSPLGQGGRETQYF.

The chain employs TRBV18 and TRBJ2-1; 10 bases map to TRBD1. Looked up from germline, CDR1 is KGHSH and CDR2 is LQKENI. V shed 0 bases and J 5 bases; nucleotides not matched to a gene: 7. The CDR3 sequence is 17 residues long. CDR3 bases: TGTGCCAGCTCACCACCGAGGACAGGGGGTGTGAACAATGAGCAGTTCTTC. Encoded protein: CASSPPRTGGVNNEQFF.

The chain has TRBV5-1 and TRBJ2-1; 9 nucleotides match TRBD2. The CDR3 spans 15 residues. V lost 0 bases to trimming and J lost 8 bases; unmatched junction nucleotides: 6. Germline V lookup: CDR1 SGHRS, CDR2 YFSETQ. The CDR3, as DNA: TGCGCCAGCAGCTTGGTTGCGGGAGGGGTGGATGAGCAGTTCTTC. Its translation is CASSLVAGGVDEQFF. Drawing the rest from reference TRBV5-1 and TRBJ2-1, the complete variable domain is KAGVTQTPRYLIKTRGQQVTLSCSPISGHRSVSWYQQTPGQGLQFLFEYFSETQRNKGNFPGRFSGRQFSNSRSEMNVSTLELGDSALYLCASSLVAGGVDEQFFGPGTRLTVL.

The genes are TRBV19 and TRBJ1-5, with 9 bases fitting TRBD1. This CDR3 spans 16 amino acids. J gave up 7 bases and V 6 bases, and 13 bases lay outside the gene matches. CDR1 and CDR2 (germline): LNHDA, SQIVND (reference sequence). CDR3 loop: CASRREQGAGDQPQHF. CDR3 nucleotide sequence: TGTGCCAGTAGACGGGAACAGGGGGCCGGGGACCAGCCCCAGCATTTT.

This chain links TRBV29-1 with TRBJ2-1; TRBD2 aligns across 11 bases. The CDR3 totals 20 residues. Trimming took 6 bases from V and 0 from J; bases not matched to a gene: 19. Germline lookup yields CDR1 SQVTM and CDR2 ANQGSEA. The CDR3 region has the DNA TGCAGCGTGACACCCACTAGCGGGGGTAATTGGGGGAGCTCCTACAATGAGCAGTTCTTC. Its protein is CSVTPTSGGNWGSSYNEQFF.

The rearrangement joins TRBV2 to TRBJ1-1, with TRBD1 matching over 8 bases. With V trimmed by 7 bases and J by 3 bases, 4 bases remained unmatched. The CDR3 length is 13 residues. Germline CDR1 and CDR2: SNHLY and FYNNEI. In DNA, the CDR3 is TGTGCCAGCATGCAGGGGGCGGACACTGAAGCTTTCTTT. Translation gives CASMQGADTEAFF.

The V and J genes are TRBV19 and TRBJ1-1, with 7 bases lining up with TRBD1. V shed 1 base and J 2 bases; nucleotides not matched to a gene: 1. Germline V CDR1 and CDR2: LNHDA, SQIVND (reference sequence). This CDR3 region has 14 residues. The DNA of the CDR3 is TGTGCCAGTAGTATAGGAGGGGGCAACACTGAAGCTTTCTTT. Translation: CASSIGGGNTEAFF.

The chain recombines TRBV5-4 with TRBJ1-1, with D perhaps TRBD1 (6 bases). Looked up from germline, CDR1 is SGHNT and CDR2 is YYREEE (reference sequence). The CDR3 covers 14 residues. The V end lost 4 bases, the J end lost 1 base, and 11 bases lay between the germline ends. CDR3 in DNA: TGTGCCAGCAGCCCCCGGGACACGAACACTGAAGCTTTCTTT. Encoded protein: CASSPRDTNTEAFF. Drawing the rest from reference TRBV5-4 and TRBJ1-1, the complete variable domain is ETGVTQSPTHLIKTRGQQVTLRCSSQSGHNTVSWYQQALGQGPQFIFQYYREEENGRGNFPPRFSGLQFPNYSSELNVNALELDDSALYLCASSPRDTNTEAFFGQGTRLTVV.

This CDR3 is CASSGTGLVMSETQYF. CDR3 DNA sequence: TGCGCCAGCAGCGGGACAGGGCTGGTAATGTCGGAGACCCAGTACTTC. This sequence joins TRBV5-1 and TRBJ2-5; 9 nucleotides align to TRBD1. The junction had 12 bases not matched to a gene; V was cut back by 4 bases and J by 5 bases. Germline assignment: CDR1 SGHRS and CDR2 YFSETQ. The CDR3 is made up of 16 amino acids. Together with reference TRBV5-1 and TRBJ2-5, the CDR3 gives the full variable domain: KAGVTQTPRYLIKTRGQQVTLSCSPISGHRSVSWYQQTPGQGLQFLFEYFSETQRNKGNFPGRFSGRQFSNSRSEMNVSTLELGDSALYLCASSGTGLVMSETQYFGPGTRLLVL.

The table lists this clone with a few counts. The chain has TRBV7-9 and TRBJ2-2; 7 bases are a match to TRBD2. From germline, CDR1 is SEHNR and CDR2 FQNEAQ (reference sequence). After removal of 5 bases from V and 3 bases from J, the junction contained 9 bases not matched to a gene. The CDR3 extends over 16 amino acids. The CDR3 DNA reads as TGTGCCAGCAGCCCGCATTTTGCGGGGGACACCGGGGAGCTGTTTTTT. Translating it yields CASSPHFAGDTGELFF.

The chain joins TRBV24-1 to TRBJ2-1; maybe TRBD1 (5 bases). V shed 4 bases and J shed 8 bases, with 14 bases lying between them. The V gene's germline CDR1 is KGHDR and CDR2 SFDVKD. The CDR3 has 14 amino acids. CDR3 in amino acids: CATSDQGQGYEQFF. In nucleotides, the CDR3 is TGTGCCACCAGTGACCAAGGACAAGGCTATGAGCAGTTCTTC.

This chain connects TRBV5-1 to TRBJ1-5, with TRBD1 identical over 12 bases. Germline V gene sequence: CDR1 SGHRS, CDR2 YFSETQ. CDR3 size: 16 residues. Losses at the gene ends were 3 bases for V and 2 bases for J; bases not matched to a gene: 3. CDR3 nucleotide sequence: TGCGCCAGCAGCTCCGGGACAGGGGGCCGCAATCAGCCCCAGCATTTT. Its protein is CASSSGTGGRNQPQHF.